These 5 T cell receptor beta chains originate from one sample sequenced in a study of T-cell memory formation after mild COVID-19. TCRdb reprocessed the 5' RACE reads with MiXCR, giving one entry per CDR3 protein. The table includes about 360,000 distinct CDR3 sequences, approximately 15% detected once. Sequences were obtained from PBMCs or a T cell subset sorted from them (not recorded which). Receptor source: a man younger than 35 who had mild COVID-19 (a few samples of this study predate the infection). Cell type and time point are not known.

V and J are TRBV7-2 and TRBJ1-5; D remains ambiguous. The CDR3 covers 15 residues. Germline V lookup: CDR1 SGHTA, CDR2 FQGNSA. Between the trimmed V and J ends, which lost 5 bases and 1 base, there was a span of 12 bases. CDR3 amino acids: CASSLSVRSNQPQHF. The CDR3 coding sequence is TGTGCCAGCAGCCTGTCAGTCAGGAGCAATCAGCCCCAGCATTTT.

The chain links TRBV9 to TRBJ2-7, with 12 bases fitting TRBD1. After removal of 0 bases from V and 5 bases from J, the junction contained 3 bases not matched to a gene. Per the germline V gene, CDR1 is SGDLS and CDR2 is YYNGEE. This CDR3 is built from 15 residues. CDR3 residues: CASSVDGTGGDEQYF. The CDR3 region has the DNA TGTGCCAGCAGCGTAGATGGGACAGGGGGCGACGAGCAGTACTTC.

This clonotype occurred a few times. The rearrangement links TRBV6-2 or TRBV6-3 to TRBJ1-1; TRBD1 might be the D (6 bases). The CDR3 length is 16 residues. The ends were cut back, 2 bases at V and 0 bases at J, with 13 bases in the middle. CDR1 is MNHEY, CDR2 SVGEGT, per germline. The CDR3 here is CASSYDAGHVNTEAFF. The CDR3 DNA sequence: TGTGCCAGCAGTTACGACGCGGGACACGTGAACACTGAAGCTTTCTTT.

Ten or more counts support this clonotype. The chain combines TRBV9 with TRBJ2-7; the D gene is possibly TRBD2 (5 bases). The V end lost 4 bases, the J end lost 1 base, and 15 bases lay between the germline ends. The CDR3 is 15 residues long. Looked up from germline, CDR1 is SGDLS and CDR2 is YYNGEE. The CDR3 bases are TGTGCCAGCAGCCGGGGTTGGCCAGAGTCCTACGAGCAGTACGTC. It is translated as CASSRGWPESYEQYV.

This clonotype was counted between two and nine times. CDR3 loop: CASTRDRVSGANVLTF. In DNA, the CDR3 is TGCGCCAGCACCCGGGACAGGGTCTCTGGGGCCAACGTCCTGACTTTC. This sequence joins TRBV5-1 and TRBJ2-6; 9 bases fit TRBD1. The CDR3 covers 16 residues. V shed 6 bases and J 0 bases; nucleotides not matched to a gene: 4. Germline assignment: CDR1 SGHRS and CDR2 YFSETQ.